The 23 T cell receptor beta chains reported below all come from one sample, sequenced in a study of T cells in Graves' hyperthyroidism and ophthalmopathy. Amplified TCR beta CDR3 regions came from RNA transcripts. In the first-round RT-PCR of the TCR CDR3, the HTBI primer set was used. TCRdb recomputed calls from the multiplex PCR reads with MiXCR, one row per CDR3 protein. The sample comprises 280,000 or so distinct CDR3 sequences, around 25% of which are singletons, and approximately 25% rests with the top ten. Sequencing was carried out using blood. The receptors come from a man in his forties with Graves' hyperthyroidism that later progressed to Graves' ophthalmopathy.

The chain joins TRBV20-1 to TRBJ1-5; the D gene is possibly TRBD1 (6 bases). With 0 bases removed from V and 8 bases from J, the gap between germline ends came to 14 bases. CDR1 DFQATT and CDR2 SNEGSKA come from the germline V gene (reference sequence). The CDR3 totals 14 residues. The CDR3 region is CSARDQRGIEPQHF. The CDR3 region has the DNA TGCAGTGCTAGAGATCAGAGGGGGATTGAGCCCCAGCATTTT.

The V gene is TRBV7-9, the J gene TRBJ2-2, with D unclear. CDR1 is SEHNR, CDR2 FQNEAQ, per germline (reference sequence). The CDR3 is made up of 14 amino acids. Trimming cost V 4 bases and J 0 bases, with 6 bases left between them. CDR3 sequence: CASSSQTNTGELFF. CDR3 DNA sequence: TGTGCCAGCAGCTCGCAGACGAACACCGGGGAGCTGTTTTTT.

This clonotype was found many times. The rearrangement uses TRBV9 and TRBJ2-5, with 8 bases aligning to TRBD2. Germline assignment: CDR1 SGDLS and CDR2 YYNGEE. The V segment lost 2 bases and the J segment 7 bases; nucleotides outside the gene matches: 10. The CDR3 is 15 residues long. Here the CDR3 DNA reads TGTGCCAGCAGCGTGACGGGAGGGCCCTTAGGGACCCAGTACTTC. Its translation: CASSVTGGPLGTQYF.

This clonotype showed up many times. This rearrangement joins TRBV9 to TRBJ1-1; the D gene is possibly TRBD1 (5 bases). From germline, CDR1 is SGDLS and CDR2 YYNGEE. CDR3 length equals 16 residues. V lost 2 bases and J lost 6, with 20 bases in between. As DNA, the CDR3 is TGTGCCAGCAGCGTCAAGAAGAGGGGAGGGCGGGCTGAAGCTTTCTTT. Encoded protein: CASSVKKRGGRAEAFF.

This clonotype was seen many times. In nucleotides, the CDR3 is TGTGCCAGCAGTTCAGATCACTACGAGCAGTACTTC. Its protein product is CASSSDHYEQYF. This rearrangement joins TRBV28 to TRBJ2-7, with D unclear. Trimming pared 4 bases from V and 3 bases from J, leaving 7 bases between. This CDR3 is built from 12 residues. Looked up from germline, CDR1 is MDHEN and CDR2 is SYDVKM.

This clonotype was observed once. The CDR3 region has the DNA TGTGCCAGCAGCCGTACCGACAGGGCCATGAACACTGAAGCTTTCTTT. It yields the protein CASSRTDRAMNTEAFF. V is TRBV2 and J is TRBJ1-1; 7 nucleotides match TRBD1. Germline V gene data show CDR1 as SNHLY and CDR2 as FYNNEI. With 6 bases clipped from V and 0 bases from J, the junction kept 10 bases outside the gene matches. The CDR3 is 16 residues long.

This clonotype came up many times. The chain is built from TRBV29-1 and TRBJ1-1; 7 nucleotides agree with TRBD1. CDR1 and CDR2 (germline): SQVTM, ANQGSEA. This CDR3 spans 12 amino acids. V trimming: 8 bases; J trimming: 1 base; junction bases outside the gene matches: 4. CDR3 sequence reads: CSLRTGNTEAFF. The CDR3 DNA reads TGCAGCCTAAGGACAGGGAACACTGAAGCTTTCTTT.

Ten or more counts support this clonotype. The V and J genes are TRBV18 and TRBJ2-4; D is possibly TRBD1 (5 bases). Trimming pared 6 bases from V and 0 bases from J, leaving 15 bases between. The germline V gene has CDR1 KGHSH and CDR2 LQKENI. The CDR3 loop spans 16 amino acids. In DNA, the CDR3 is TGTGCCAGCTCCAACTTACAGGACCTAGCCAAAAACATTCAGTACTTC. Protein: CASSNLQDLAKNIQYF.

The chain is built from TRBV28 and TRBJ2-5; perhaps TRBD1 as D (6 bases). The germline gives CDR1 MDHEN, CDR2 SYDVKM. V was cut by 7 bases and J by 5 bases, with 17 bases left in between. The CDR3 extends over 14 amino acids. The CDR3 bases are TGTGCCAGCACCGACGTACAGGGTCGGGAGACCCAGTACTTC. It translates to CASTDVQGRETQYF.

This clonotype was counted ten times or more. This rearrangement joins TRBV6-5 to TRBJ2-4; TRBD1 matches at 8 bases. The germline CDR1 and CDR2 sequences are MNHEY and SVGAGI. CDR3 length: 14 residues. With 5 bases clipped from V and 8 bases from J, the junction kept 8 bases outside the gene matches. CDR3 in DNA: TGTGCCAGCAGTCGGACAGGGCCGGTCGACATTCAGTACTTC. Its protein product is CASSRTGPVDIQYF.

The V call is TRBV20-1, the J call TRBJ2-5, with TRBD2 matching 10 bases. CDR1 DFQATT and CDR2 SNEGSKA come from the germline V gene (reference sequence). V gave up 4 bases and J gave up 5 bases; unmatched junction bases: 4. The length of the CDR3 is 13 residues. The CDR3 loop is CSATELAGETQYF. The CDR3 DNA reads TGCAGTGCTACTGAACTAGCGGGGGAGACCCAGTACTTC.

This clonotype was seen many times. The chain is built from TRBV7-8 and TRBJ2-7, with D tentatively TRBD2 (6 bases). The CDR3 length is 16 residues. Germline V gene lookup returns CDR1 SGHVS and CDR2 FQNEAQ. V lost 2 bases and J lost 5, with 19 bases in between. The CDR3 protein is CASSLLRRGGYDEQYF. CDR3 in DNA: TGTGCCAGCAGCTTATTGAGGCGGGGCGGGTACGACGAGCAGTACTTC.

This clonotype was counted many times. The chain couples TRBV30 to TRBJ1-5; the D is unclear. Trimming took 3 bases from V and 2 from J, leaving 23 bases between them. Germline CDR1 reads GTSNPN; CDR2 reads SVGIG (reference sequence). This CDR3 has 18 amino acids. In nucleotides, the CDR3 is TGTGCCTGGAGCCACTCATCGGCCGGGGATCTTGGCAATCAGCCCCAGCATTTT. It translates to CAWSHSSAGDLGNQPQHF.

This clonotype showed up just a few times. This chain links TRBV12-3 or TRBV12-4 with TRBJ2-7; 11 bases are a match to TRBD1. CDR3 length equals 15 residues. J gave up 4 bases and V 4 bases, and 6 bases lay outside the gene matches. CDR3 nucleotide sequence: TGTGCCAGCAGTTCGGGGGACAGGGGGTTTTACGAGCAGTACTTC. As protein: CASSSGDRGFYEQYF.

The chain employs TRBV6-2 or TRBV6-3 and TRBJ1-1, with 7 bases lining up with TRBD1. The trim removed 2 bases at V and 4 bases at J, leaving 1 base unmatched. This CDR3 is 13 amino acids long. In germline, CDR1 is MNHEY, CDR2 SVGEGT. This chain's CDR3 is CASSYRTGTEAFF. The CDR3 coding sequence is TGTGCCAGCAGTTACCGGACAGGCACTGAAGCTTTCTTT.

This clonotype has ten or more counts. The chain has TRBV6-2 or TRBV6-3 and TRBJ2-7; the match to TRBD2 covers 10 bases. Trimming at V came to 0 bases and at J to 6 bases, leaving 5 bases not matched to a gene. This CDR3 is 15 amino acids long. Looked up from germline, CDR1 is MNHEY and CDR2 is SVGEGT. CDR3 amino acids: CASSYSSSGRSEQYF. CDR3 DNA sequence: TGTGCCAGCAGTTACTCCTCTAGCGGGAGAAGCGAGCAGTACTTC.

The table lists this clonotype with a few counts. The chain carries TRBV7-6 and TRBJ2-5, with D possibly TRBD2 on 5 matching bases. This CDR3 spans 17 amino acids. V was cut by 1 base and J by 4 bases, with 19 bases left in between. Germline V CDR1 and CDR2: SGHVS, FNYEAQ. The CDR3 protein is CASSLGGFGMAGETQYF. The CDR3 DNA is TGTGCCAGCAGCTTAGGAGGTTTCGGGATGGCGGGAGAGACCCAGTACTTC.

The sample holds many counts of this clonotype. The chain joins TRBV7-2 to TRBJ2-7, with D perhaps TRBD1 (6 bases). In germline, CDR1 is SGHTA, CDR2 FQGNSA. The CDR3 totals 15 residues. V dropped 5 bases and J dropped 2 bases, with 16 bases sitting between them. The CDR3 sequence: CASSERGTPTYEQYF. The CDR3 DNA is TGTGCCAGCAGCGAGAGGGGGACACCTACCTACGAGCAGTACTTC.

CDR3 loop: CASNRRQGGNTEAFF. The CDR3 coding sequence is TGTGCCAGCAACCGACGACAGGGTGGAAACACTGAAGCTTTCTTT. The chain recombines TRBV6-1 with TRBJ1-1; 7 bases align to TRBD1. CDR3 length: 15 residues. Germline V gives CDR1 MNHNS, CDR2 SASEGT. With 7 bases clipped from V and 2 bases from J, the junction kept 10 bases outside the gene matches.

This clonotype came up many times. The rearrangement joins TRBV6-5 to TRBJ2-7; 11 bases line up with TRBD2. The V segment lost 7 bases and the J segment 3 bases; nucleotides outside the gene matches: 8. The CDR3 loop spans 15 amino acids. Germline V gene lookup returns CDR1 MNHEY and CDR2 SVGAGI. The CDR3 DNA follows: TGTGCCAGCAACCAAATCCTAGCGGGAGGCTACGAGCAGTACTTC. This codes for CASNQILAGGYEQYF.

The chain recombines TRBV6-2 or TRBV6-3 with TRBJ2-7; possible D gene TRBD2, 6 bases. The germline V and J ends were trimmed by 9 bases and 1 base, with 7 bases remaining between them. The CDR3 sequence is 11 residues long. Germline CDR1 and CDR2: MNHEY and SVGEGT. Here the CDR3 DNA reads TGTGCCAGTCGGGAGTCCTACGAGCAGTACTTC. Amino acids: CASRESYEQYF.

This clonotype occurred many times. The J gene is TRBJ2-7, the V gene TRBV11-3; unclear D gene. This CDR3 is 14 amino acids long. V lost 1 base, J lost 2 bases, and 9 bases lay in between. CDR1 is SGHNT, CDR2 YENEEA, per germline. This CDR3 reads CASSLGARPYEQYF. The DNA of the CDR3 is TGTGCCAGCAGCTTAGGTGCACGACCCTACGAGCAGTACTTC.

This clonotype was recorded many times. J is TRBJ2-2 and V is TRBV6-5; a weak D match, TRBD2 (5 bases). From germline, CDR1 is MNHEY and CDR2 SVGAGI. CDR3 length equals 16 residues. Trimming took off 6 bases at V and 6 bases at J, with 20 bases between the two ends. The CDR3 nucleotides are TGTGCCAGCAGGGCCAAGGGCCTTACTAGTTCCGGGGAGCTGTTTTTT. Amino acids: CASRAKGLTSSGELFF.